Sequencing of this T cell receptor (beta chain) was carried out in a study of T cells in Graves' hyperthyroidism and ophthalmopathy. General observations from the study: Ophthalmopathy, as predicted by the model, came a median roughly 6.3 months after the prediction.

PBMCs stemmed from around 10 ml fresh peripheral blood. RNA transcripts provided the source from which TCR beta CDR3 regions were amplified. The HTBI primer set was used in a first-round RT-PCR of the TCR CDR3. TCRdb processed the multiplex PCR reads anew with MiXCR; each CDR3 protein has one entry. The profile shows around 540,000 distinct CDR3 sequences, about 16% of them singletons. There are many counts of this clonotype. Its antigen is unknown. Sequenced input: blood. The TCR sequence derives from a woman younger than 45 with Graves' ophthalmopathy.

For the CDR3, the DNA is TGTGCCAGCACCGCGGGAGAATTTACCGATGAGCAGTTCTTC. Amino acid sequence: CASTAGEFTDEQFF. The chain employs TRBV2 and TRBJ2-1, with 7 bases matching TRBD2. This CDR3 comprises 14 residues. Germline V gene data show CDR1 as SNHLY and CDR2 as FYNNEI. J gave up 8 bases and V 7 bases, and 11 bases lay outside the gene matches.